The 26 T cell receptor beta chains presented below share a single source sample, sequenced in a study of Ad26.COV2.S vaccination and SARS-CoV-2 variants. Some clones are missing from TCRdb's copy, which holds only in-frame ones; the method was immunoSEQ multiplex PCR. The sample records 300,000 to 500,000 clones, 80% to 90% being singletons. As for treatment: 19 received Ad26.COV2.S at low or high dose, single or two shots; about 5 received placebo; per-sample allocation not given. Sampling was done on day 63 after the first vaccine or placebo injection. Sequenced material: peripheral blood, taken in a trial of Ad26.COV2.S vaccine versus placebo. The receptors stem from a person between 18 and 59 years old who received the Ad26.COV2.S COVID-19 vaccine or a placebo.

V gene TRBV7-9 combines with J gene TRBJ2-3, with TRBD2 identical over 8 bases. There are 17 residues in the CDR3. V dropped 5 bases and J dropped 5; count of bases not matched to a gene: 15. Germline V CDR1 and CDR2: SEHNR, FQNEAQ (reference sequence). CDR3 sequence: CASSQGGGLLGVDTQYF. CDR3 sequence (DNA): TGTGCCAGCAGCCAAGGCGGGGGGCTCCTAGGCGTAGATACGCAGTATTTT.

The gene calls are TRBV4-1 and TRBJ2-7; 14 bases fit TRBD2. Germline V gives CDR1 MGHRA, CDR2 YSYEKL. This CDR3 is built from 18 residues. With 4 bases clipped from V and 0 bases from J, the junction kept 8 bases outside the gene matches. The CDR3 DNA is TGCGCCAGCAGCCTAGGACTAGCGGGGGGAAAAAGCTCCTACGAGCAGTACTTC. Translated: CASSLGLAGGKSSYEQYF.

The chain combines TRBV7-8 with TRBJ1-1, with D unclear. Germline-derived CDR1 and CDR2 are SGHVS and FQNEAQ. Trimming pared 5 bases from V and 1 base from J, leaving 8 bases between. There are 13 residues in the CDR3. The CDR3 bases are TGTGCCAGCAGCGCCCTGGAGAACACTGAAGCTTTCTTT. Protein sequence: CASSALENTEAFF.

V is TRBV5-4 and J is TRBJ2-3, with TRBD2 matching 7 bases. The V segment lost 0 bases and the J segment 4 bases; nucleotides outside the gene matches: 2. The germline gives CDR1 SGHNT, CDR2 YYREEE (reference sequence). The CDR3 covers 14 residues. The CDR3 DNA sequence: TGTGCCAGCAGCTTGGAGCGGGGTTCAGATACGCAGTATTTT. Encoded protein: CASSLERGSDTQYF.

The rearrangement links TRBV27 to TRBJ2-5; the match to TRBD2 covers 11 bases. V shed 4 bases, J shed 1 base, and the junction held 8 bases outside the gene matches. Per germline, CDR1 MNHEY and CDR2 SMNVEV (reference sequence). The CDR3 is 17 residues long. This CDR3 is CASSSPRLAGSQETQYF. CDR3 nucleotide sequence: TGTGCCAGCAGTTCCCCTCGACTAGCGGGGAGCCAAGAGACCCAGTACTTC.

The rearrangement uses TRBV27 and TRBJ1-5; D call uncertain. Germline lookup yields CDR1 MNHEY and CDR2 SMNVEV (reference sequence). Trimming pared 4 bases from V and 4 bases from J, leaving 14 bases between. CDR3 length equals 15 residues. The CDR3 spells CASSSFGERNQPQHF. CDR3 in DNA: TGTGCCAGCAGTTCCTTCGGGGAGCGGAATCAGCCCCAGCATTTT.

V and J are TRBV7-2 and TRBJ1-4, with D tentatively TRBD1 (6 bases). V lost 1 base and J 0 bases, leaving 12 bases between the germline ends. The CDR3 is made up of 17 amino acids. CDR1 and CDR2 (germline): SGHTA, FQGNSA. CDR3 loop: CASSLDGGEATNEKLFF. The DNA for the CDR3 is TGTGCCAGCAGCTTAGATGGGGGCGAGGCAACTAATGAAAAACTGTTTTTT.

The chain has TRBV29-1 and TRBJ1-1; TRBD1 might be the D (6 bases). The V end lost 3 bases, the J end lost 0 bases, and 14 bases lay between the germline ends. This CDR3 region has 15 residues. Germline V gene data show CDR1 as SQVTM and CDR2 as ANQGSEA. This CDR3 is CSVDSGGRMNTEAFF. CDR3 DNA: TGCAGCGTTGACTCGGGGGGCAGAATGAACACTGAAGCTTTCTTT. Together with reference TRBV29-1 and TRBJ1-1, the CDR3 gives the full variable domain: SAVISQKPSRDICQRGTSLTIQCQVDSQVTMMFWYRQQPGQSLTLIATANQGSEATYESGFVIDKFPISRPNLTFSTLTVSNMSPEDSSIYLCSVDSGGRMNTEAFFGQGTRLTVV.

The rearrangement uses TRBV10-3 and TRBJ1-1; tentative D call: TRBD1 (5 bases). Germline assignment: CDR1 ENHRY and CDR2 SYGVKD. The CDR3 consists of 12 residues. CDR3 residues: CATLGPSSEAFF. CDR3 DNA: TGTGCTACCCTGGGGCCATCGAGTGAAGCTTTCTTT.

The chain is built from TRBV5-1 and TRBJ2-3; 10 bases map to TRBD1. The length of the CDR3 is 15 residues. Trimming cost V 4 bases and J 2 bases; bases outside gene matches: 4. CDR1 is SGHRS and CDR2 is YFSETQ in the germline V gene. The CDR3 loop reads CASSRTGGYTDTQYF. CDR3 nucleotide sequence: TGCGCCAGCAGCAGGACAGGGGGATACACAGATACGCAGTATTTT.

V and J are TRBV19 and TRBJ2-1, with D maybe TRBD2 (5 bases). Germline V CDR1 and CDR2: LNHDA, SQIVND (reference sequence). The CDR3 loop spans 17 amino acids. The V gene lost 5 bases and the J gene lost 0 bases, with 17 bases spanning the gap. CDR3 in amino acids: CASSPRTARSSYNEQFF. The CDR3, as DNA: TGTGCCAGTAGTCCTCGGACTGCACGGAGCTCCTACAATGAGCAGTTCTTC.

This clone was counted only a few times. This chain joins TRBV10-2 and TRBJ1-2; TRBD1 matches at 7 bases. CDR1 and CDR2 from the germline V gene are WSHSY and SAAADI. CDR3 length: 13 amino acids. After removal of 2 bases from V and 8 bases from J, the junction contained 5 bases not matched to a gene. Here the CDR3 reads CASSEGRGPGYTF. The DNA for the CDR3 is TGCGCCAGCAGTGAGGGTAGGGGGCCCGGCTACACCTTC.

The chain employs TRBV6-5 and TRBJ1-1; TRBD1 matches 8 bases. The CDR3 loop spans 15 amino acids. Germline CDR1 is MNHEY and CDR2 is SVGAGI. Trimming removed 6 bases from V and 3 bases from J; junction bases left unmatched: 9. The CDR3 coding sequence is TGTGCCAGCAGGCGGACAGGGAGGTCGGACACTGAAGCTTTCTTT. It yields the protein CASRRTGRSDTEAFF.

The table lists this clone with a count of one. The chain has TRBV11-2 and TRBJ1-1; D is ambiguous. Germline CDR1 reads SGHAT; CDR2 reads FQNNGV. V lost 1 base and J lost 8, with 11 bases in between. There are 13 residues in the CDR3. CDR3 sequence: CASSLGPQAEAFF. The CDR3 nucleotides read TGTGCCAGCAGCTTAGGTCCCCAGGCCGAAGCTTTCTTT.

This chain links TRBV6-1 with TRBJ1-2, with 10 positions matching TRBD1. Per the germline V gene, CDR1 is MNHNS and CDR2 is SASEGT. V lost 2 bases to trimming and J lost 6 bases; unmatched junction nucleotides: 3. CDR3 length: 14 residues. CDR3 region: CASSEPGQGHGYTF. CDR3 in DNA: TGTGCCAGCAGTGAACCGGGACAGGGGCATGGCTACACCTTC.

This clone was observed a single time. The chain is built from TRBV7-8 and TRBJ2-1; either TRBD1 or TRBD2 may fit D (5 bases each). The CDR3 consists of 18 residues. CDR1 is SGHVS and CDR2 is FQNEAQ in the germline V gene. V dropped 0 bases and J dropped 4 bases, with 19 bases sitting between them. The DNA for the CDR3 is TGTGCCAGCAGCTTAGCGCGTGGGGGAAGGTCTCGGTACAATGAGCAGTTCTTC. Translation gives CASSLARGGRSRYNEQFF.

The CDR3 DNA is TGTGCCAGCAGCTACCCCAGCGGGGGGCCGGAGACCCAGTACTTC. It is translated as CASSYPSGGPETQYF. This chain joins TRBV7-2 and TRBJ2-5, with 9 bases identical to TRBD2. Germline CDR1 and CDR2: SGHTA and FQGNSA. This CDR3 has 15 amino acids. V trimming: 4 bases; J trimming: 5 bases; junction bases outside the gene matches: 8.

The chain has TRBV13 and TRBJ2-7, with D unclear. The CDR3 is made up of 11 amino acids. V was pared by 1 base and J by 7 bases, with 5 bases between. In germline, CDR1 is PRHDT, CDR2 FYEKMQ (reference sequence). CDR3 sequence reads: CASSLDSEQYF. The CDR3 nucleotides are TGTGCCAGCAGCTTAGATTCAGAGCAGTACTTC.

V gene TRBV4-3 combines with J gene TRBJ2-1; perhaps TRBD1 as D (7 bases). Germline CDR1 LGHNA, CDR2 YSLEER. This CDR3 has 16 amino acids. V lost 0 bases to trimming and J lost 14 bases, with 23 bases between them. The CDR3 nucleotides are TGCGCCAGCAGCCAAGATCTCGGACGCCAGGGGGGCGGTGAGTTCTTC. Translation gives CASSQDLGRQGGGEFF.

J is TRBJ2-1 and V is TRBV2; TRBD2 matches 10 bases. Trimming at V came to 3 bases and at J to 8 bases, leaving 13 bases not matched to a gene. The CDR3 is made up of 17 amino acids. Germline lookup yields CDR1 SNHLY and CDR2 FYNNEI. The CDR3 DNA sequence: TGTGCCAGCAGTGAGGGAAGGCCGGCTAGCGGGGGCTATGAGCAGTTCTTC. It is translated as CASSEGRPASGGYEQFF.

This chain links TRBV6-6 with TRBJ2-1; D is possibly TRBD1 (5 bases). There are 14 residues in the CDR3. Germline CDR1 reads MNHNY; CDR2 reads SVGAGI (reference sequence). Trimming shortened V by 0 bases and J by 2 bases, and 5 bases separated the two germline ends. This CDR3 reads CASSYSGAYNEQFF. DNA for the CDR3: TGTGCCAGCAGTTACTCAGGGGCCTACAATGAGCAGTTCTTC.

This chain joins TRBV19 and TRBJ1-2; a weak D match, TRBD1 (5 bases). V lost 5 bases and J lost 8, with 15 bases in between. The CDR3 is made up of 13 amino acids. The germline V gene has CDR1 LNHDA and CDR2 SQIVND (reference sequence). The CDR3 spells CASSLGPCWGYTF. In nucleotides, the CDR3 is TGTGCCAGTAGTTTGGGACCCTGCTGGGGCTACACCTTC.

The genes are TRBV5-1 and TRBJ2-5; D unresolved. CDR1 and CDR2 (germline): SGHRS, YFSETQ. The CDR3 totals 15 residues. Trimming took off 0 bases at V and 4 bases at J, with 13 bases between the two ends. The CDR3 DNA follows: TGCGCCAGCAGCTTGGAGTTTCCGACGTTAGAGACCCAGTACTTC. Its protein is CASSLEFPTLETQYF.

The V gene is TRBV7-9, the J gene TRBJ2-7; D gene uncertain. Per the germline V gene, CDR1 is SEHNR and CDR2 is FQNEAQ (reference sequence). The ends were cut back, 7 bases at V and 1 base at J, with 14 bases in the middle. The CDR3 is 14 amino acids. The CDR3 DNA reads as TGTGCCAGCATTAACACCCCCCATTCCTACGAGCAGTACTTC. It is translated as CASINTPHSYEQYF.

This chain links TRBV2 with TRBJ1-2; no clear D gene. V shed 3 bases and J shed 8 bases, with 13 bases lying between them. The CDR3 has 13 residues. Germline values: CDR1 SNHLY, CDR2 FYNNEI. The CDR3 DNA is TGTGCCAGCAGTGAGTGGGTTATGTCGGGCTACACCTTC. This encodes CASSEWVMSGYTF.

This chain connects TRBV6-6 to TRBJ1-5; possible D gene TRBD1, 6 bases. The CDR3 is 14 residues long. Germline CDR1 is MNHNY and CDR2 is SVGAGI (reference sequence). The V end was cut by 6 bases, the J end by 8 bases, with 17 bases between. The CDR3: CASRTAGAGEPQHF. The CDR3 coding sequence is TGTGCCAGCAGAACCGCAGGGGCTGGTGAGCCCCAGCATTTT.